Listed below are T cell receptor beta chains from one sample, sequenced in a study of OX40 agonist ivuxolimab in advanced cancers. The protocol was immunoSEQ multiplex PCR, while the TCRdb copy is restricted to in-frame clones and leaves out a portion. The table has tens of thousands of clones, approximately 86% seen once. The specimen comprised CD4+ or CD8+ T cells sorted from blood, sampled in a trial of the OX40 agonist ivuxolimab. The receptors here all came from an adult with an advanced solid tumor such as melanoma, head and neck, liver or kidney cancer. The CDR3 runs from the conserved cysteine through the conserved F or W. A D gene is named only where the DNA matches it firmly. Expanded clones get a size class; other rows say once, few or many, or leave the size out.

V	J	size	D	CDR3	DNA
TRBV2	TRBJ2-6	-	-	CASRDRPGANVLTF	TGTGCCAGCAGGGACAGACCTGGGGCCAACGTCCTGACTTTC
TRBV5-1	TRBJ2-5	-	-	CASSLQASLGETQYF	TGCGCCAGCAGCCTGCAGGCCTCTCTGGGGGAGACCCAGTACTTC
TRBV9	TRBJ2-3	-	TRBD2	CASSVLTSGDTQYF	TGTGCCAGCAGCGTACTTACTAGCGGGGATACGCAGTATTTT
TRBV11-2	TRBJ2-3	-	-	CASSLDGDTQYF	TGTGCCAGCAGCTTAGATGGGGATACGCAGTATTTT
TRBV7-8	TRBJ1-5	-	TRBD1	CASSSVGWDRVKRNQPQHF	TGTGCCAGCAGCTCGGTAGGGTGGGACAGGGTTAAGCGCAATCAGCCCCAGCATTTT
TRBV5-4	TRBJ2-7	-	TRBD1	CASSLGGQGTYEQYF	TGTGCCAGCAGCTTGGGGGGACAGGGGACCTACGAGCAGTACTTC
TRBV5-5	TRBJ1-4	-	-	CASSAASWEKLFF	TGTGCCAGCAGCGCGGCATCGTGGGAAAAACTGTTTTTT
TRBV19	TRBJ2-7	-	TRBD1	CASSTGETGEQYF	TGTGCCAGTAGCACAGGGGAGACGGGCGAGCAGTACTTC
TRBV18	TRBJ2-7	-	TRBD1	CASSPNRGSYEQYF	TGTGCCAGCTCACCGAACAGGGGCTCCTACGAGCAGTACTTC
TRBV11-2	TRBJ1-1	few	TRBD1	CASSLVGWDRVKKTEAFF	TGTGCCAGCAGCTTAGTTGGGTGGGACAGGGTAAAGAAAACTGAAGCTTTCTTT
TRBV18	TRBJ2-5	-	-	CASSPSAGAQETQYF	TGTGCCAGCTCACCCTCAGCCGGGGCACAAGAGACCCAGTACTTC
TRBV19	TRBJ2-4	-	TRBD1	CASSGPGTGDIQYF	TGTGCCAGTAGTGGCCCCGGGACAGGGGACATTCAGTACTTC
TRBV11-2	TRBJ2-7	-	TRBD1	CASSSIQGAYEQYF	TGTGCCAGCAGCTCTATACAGGGGGCCTACGAGCAGTACTTC
TRBV28	TRBJ1-2	once	TRBD1	CASSPPGQGAGKGYTF	TGTGCCAGCAGCCCTCCGGGACAGGGGGCTGGAAAAGGCTACACCTTC
TRBV6-6	TRBJ2-5	-	-	CASSYGAVETQYF	TGTGCCAGCAGTTACGGAGCGGTAGAGACCCAGTACTTC
TRBV19	TRBJ2-6	once	-	CASLASSGANVLTF	TGTGCCAGTCTTGCTAGCTCTGGGGCCAACGTCCTGACTTTC
TRBV18	TRBJ2-2	-	TRBD2	CASSPTSGRNTGELFF	TGTGCCAGCTCGCCTACTAGCGGGAGGAACACCGGGGAGCTGTTTTTT
TRBV5-1	TRBJ1-2	-	-	CASSLDGNYGYTF	TGCGCCAGCAGTTTGGACGGTAACTATGGCTACACCTTC
TRBV30	TRBJ1-4	few	TRBD1	CAWRDTGGEKLFF	TGTGCCTGGAGGGATACAGGGGGCGAAAAACTGTTTTTT
TRBV29-1	TRBJ2-7	-	TRBD1	CSVVRTGYYEQYF	TGCAGCGTTGTTAGGACAGGGTACTACGAGCAGTACTTC
TRBV9	TRBJ2-3	-	-	CASSVAHPKDTQYF	TGTGCCAGCAGCGTAGCCCACCCCAAAGATACGCAGTATTTT
TRBV6-5	TRBJ1-1	few	-	CASSYSRYTEAFF	TGTGCCAGCAGTTACTCGCGGTACACTGAAGCTTTCTTT
TRBV4-1	TRBJ2-4	-	TRBD1	CASSQKSGQVMELVKNIQYF	TGCGCCAGCAGCCAAAAAAGCGGACAGGTGATGGAGTTGGTCAAAAACATTCAGTACTTC
TRBV7-9	TRBJ1-1	-	TRBD1	CASSLGQGRSTEAFF	TGTGCCAGCAGCCTGGGACAGGGTCGATCCACTGAAGCTTTCTTT
TRBV5-1	TRBJ2-5	-	TRBD1	CASRTGPGQQETQYF	TGCGCCAGTCGCACCGGGCCGGGACAGCAAGAGACCCAGTACTTC
TRBV25-1	TRBJ2-2	-	-	CASSFDRLTGELFF	TGTGCCAGCAGTTTTGACAGGCTTACCGGGGAGCTGTTTTTT
TRBV7-3	TRBJ2-7	-	TRBD2	CASSLTAGRGFEQYF	TGTGCCAGCAGCTTAACAGCGGGGCGAGGCTTCGAGCAGTACTTC
TRBV7-2	TRBJ2-3	-	-	CASSLTRDNTDTQYF	TGTGCCAGCAGCTTGACTAGAGATAACACAGATACGCAGTATTTT
TRBV5-1	TRBJ2-2	-	TRBD1	CASSPLPGQKNTGELFF	TGCGCCAGCAGCCCTCTCCCGGGACAGAAGAACACCGGGGAGCTGTTTTTT
TRBV10-3	TRBJ2-1	-	-	CAISESGNNEQFF	TGTGCCATCAGTGAGTCGGGGAACAATGAGCAGTTCTTC
TRBV11-1	TRBJ2-7	-	TRBD2	CASSLSGTSGYEQYF	TGTGCCAGCAGCTTATCCGGGACTAGCGGCTACGAGCAGTACTTC
TRBV6-5	TRBJ2-4	-	-	CASSPHRGKNIQYF	TGTGCCAGCAGTCCCCATCGGGGCAAAAACATTCAGTACTTC
TRBV28	TRBJ1-5	-	-	CATKPAIHQPQHF	TGTGCCACCAAACCCGCTATACATCAGCCCCAGCATTTT
TRBV4-1	TRBJ2-1	-	TRBD1	CASSQTPGQGALNEQFF	TGCGCCAGCAGCCAAACCCCGGGACAGGGGGCGCTTAATGAGCAGTTCTTC
TRBV30	TRBJ2-1	-	TRBD2	CAWSALAGDYEQFF	TGTGCCTGGAGTGCGCTAGCGGGTGACTACGAGCAGTTCTTC
TRBV7-8	TRBJ2-7	-	TRBD2	CASSLALAGSYEQYF	TGTGCCAGCAGCTTAGCGCTAGCGGGGTCCTACGAGCAGTACTTC
TRBV5-4	TRBJ1-2	-	TRBD1	CASSLRDREEGYTF	TGTGCCAGCAGCCTCCGGGACAGGGAAGAGGGCTACACCTTC
TRBV6-4	TRBJ2-3	-	-	CASSVEGDTQYF	TGTGCCAGCAGTGTGGAGGGAGATACGCAGTATTTT
TRBV6-1	TRBJ1-5	-	-	CASSGTPNQPQHF	TGTGCCAGCAGCGGGACTCCCAATCAGCCCCAGCATTTT
TRBV15	TRBJ2-3	-	-	CATSRAGGTQYF	TGTGCCACCAGCAGAGCCGGAGGGACGCAGTATTTT
TRBV30	TRBJ1-2	-	-	CAWSFSEKSGYTF	TGTGCCTGGAGTTTCTCCGAGAAGAGCGGCTACACCTTC
TRBV5-1	TRBJ2-1	-	TRBD2	CASSTGLAEGDEQFF	TGCGCCAGCAGCACGGGACTAGCGGAGGGGGATGAGCAGTTCTTC
TRBV6-5	TRBJ2-3	-	-	CASSPGRRTDTQYF	TGTGCCAGCAGCCCTGGGCGTCGCACAGATACGCAGTATTTT
TRBV5-1	TRBJ2-3	-	TRBD2	CASSLGSSGTPDTQYF	TGCGCCAGCAGCTTGGGTAGTAGCGGGACCCCAGATACGCAGTATTTT
TRBV11-2	TRBJ2-2	-	-	CASSRNTGDTGELFF	TGTGCCAGCAGCCGAAACACGGGGGACACCGGGGAGCTGTTTTTT
TRBV5-6	TRBJ1-2	-	-	CASSFSIENYGYTF	TGTGCCAGCAGCTTCAGTATAGAAAACTATGGCTACACCTTC
TRBV12-5	TRBJ2-7	few	TRBD2	CASGLGLAGVPEQYF	TGTGCTAGTGGTTTGGGACTAGCGGGAGTCCCCGAGCAGTACTTC
TRBV7-4	TRBJ2-2	-	-	CASHPREGIFTGELFF	TGTGCCAGCCACCCACGAGAGGGGATATTCACCGGGGAGCTGTTTTTT
TRBV9	TRBJ2-7	-	TRBD1	CASSVAGQGAPYEQYF	TGTGCCAGCAGCGTTGCGGGACAGGGGGCCCCCTACGAGCAGTACTTC
TRBV4-1	TRBJ1-3	-	-	CASSQEAQYSGNTIYF	TGCGCCAGCAGCCAAGAGGCACAGTACTCTGGAAACACCATATATTTT
TRBV27	TRBJ1-5	-	-	CASSLNIGWPQHF	TGTGCCAGCAGTTTAAACATAGGTTGGCCCCAGCATTTT
TRBV28	TRBJ1-1	once	-	CASSSLPTGRGAFF	TGTGCCAGCAGTTCTCTCCCGACCGGACGGGGGGCTTTCTTT
TRBV6-1	TRBJ1-4	few	-	CASSELAGWREKLFF	TGTGCCAGCAGTGAATTAGCAGGGTGGAGAGAAAAACTGTTTTTT
TRBV15	TRBJ2-1	-	-	CAASIGELNEQFF	TGTGCCGCCAGCATCGGGGAGCTCAATGAGCAGTTCTTC